This T cell receptor beta chain appears in the sequencing data of a study of shared clonotypes between healthy human individuals. Notes on the study in general: There were few donors, and this limited the genetic and exposure-history diversity represented. Blood was the only sampled material, and tissue repertoires likely differ.

Concerning this clone: What it binds is unknown.

This was a deep-level run. Over several immunoSEQ plates, each subset's genomic DNA was distributed in even portions. The assay was immunoSEQ multiplex PCR, and TCRdb's table has in-frame clones only and misses some. The table has 530,000 or so clones, over 75% seen once. The source material was PBMCs. The clonotype was recovered from a woman aged 40 to 50 in good health. Some clones in this sample may be carry-over from other donors' samples.

CDR3 nucleotide sequence: TGTGCCAGTAGTCTCGGGACAGGCGGATATGGCTACACCTTC. It is translated as CASSLGTGGYGYTF. The V and J genes are TRBV19 and TRBJ1-2, with 8 bases lining up with TRBD1. CDR3 length: 14 residues. V trimming: 5 bases; J trimming: 5 bases; junction bases outside the gene matches: 7. CDR1 is LNHDA, CDR2 SQIVND, per germline (reference sequence).